The rows below give T cell receptor beta chains drawn from one sample of a study of blood T cells in healthy people across ages. Using its own MiXCR run on the 5' RACE reads, TCRdb lists one record per CDR3 protein. This table holds roughly 1.4 million distinct CDR3 sequences, roughly 64% found once. Material for sequencing was blood. The source of these receptors is a man in his late teens or twenties in good health. CDR3s include the opening cysteine and the closing phenylalanine or tryptophan. D genes are given only for firm matches. Clone sizes are given selectively: once, few, many, or a class where the clone is expanded.

d_call	v_call	j_call	cdr3_length	clone_size	cdr3_nt	cdr3_aa
TRBD1	TRBV27	TRBJ2-5	15	NA	TGTGCCAGCAGTCCGTCGACAGGGGCCCAAGAGACCCAGTACTTC	CASSPSTGAQETQYF
TRBD2	TRBV7-9	TRBJ2-3	15	NA	TGTGCCAGCAGCAACCCTAGCGGGGGGGCGGATACGCAGTATTTT	CASSNPSGGADTQYF
NA	TRBV4-3	TRBJ2-5	17	once	TGCGCCAGCAGCCAAGGGAGTCAGGGAGAATTCCAAGAGACCCAGTACTTC	CASSQGSQGEFQETQYF
NA	TRBV29-1	TRBJ2-5	13	NA	TGCAGCGTCCTAAACTCAGGGGAGGGGACCCAGTACTTC	CSVLNSGEGTQYF
NA	TRBV11-2	TRBJ2-1	12	NA	TGTGCCAGCAGCAAAGGGACTTCCGAGCAGTTCTTC	CASSKGTSEQFF
TRBD2	TRBV12-3/TRBV12-4	TRBJ2-3	17	NA	TGTGCCAGCAGTCCTACCCTCACTAGCGTGAGACCGGATACGCAGTATTTT	CASSPTLTSVRPDTQYF
NA	TRBV20-1	TRBJ2-5	15	few	TGCAGTGGAAGGGGGGACAGCCCATTCCAAGAGACCCAGTACTTC	CSGRGDSPFQETQYF
NA	TRBV6-6	TRBJ2-7	12	NA	TGTGCCAGCGGTTCCCGGGCCTACGAGCAGTACTTC	CASGSRAYEQYF
NA	TRBV28	TRBJ2-5	15	NA	TGTGCCAGCAGTTTGACTCGGCCAGCACAAGAGACCCAGTACTTC	CASSLTRPAQETQYF
NA	TRBV6-5	TRBJ1-2	12	NA	TGTGCCAGCAGTTACGGGGGTCATGGCTACACCTTC	CASSYGGHGYTF
NA	TRBV20-1	TRBJ2-1	13	NA	TGCAGTGCTTCTGGTCTAGCTAACAATGAGCAGTTCTTC	CSASGLANNEQFF
NA	TRBV16	TRBJ1-2	13	NA	TGTGCCAGCAGCGGCCAGGGTAACTATGGCCACACCTTC	CASSGQGNYGHTF
NA	TRBV6-1	TRBJ1-2	12	NA	TGTGCCAGCAGTCCTCCAGACGGGGGCTACACCTTC	CASSPPDGGYTF
TRBD1	TRBV15	TRBJ2-1	15	NA	TGTGCCACCAGCAGAGATTGGACAGGGATCAATGAGCAGTTCTTC	CATSRDWTGINEQFF
NA	TRBV20-1	TRBJ2-1	14	few	TGCAGTGCTAGTTCGCGGGGGCCCTACAATGAGCAGTTCTTC	CSASSRGPYNEQFF
NA	TRBV14	TRBJ2-5	15	NA	TGTGCCAGCAGCCTTGTTCGGGACGGACAAGAGACCCAGTACTTC	CASSLVRDGQETQYF
NA	TRBV6-5	TRBJ2-7	14	NA	TGTGCCAGTAGTTACCAAGACGGTACTTACGAGCAGTACTTC	CASSYQDGTYEQYF
NA	TRBV20-1	TRBJ2-5	15	NA	TGCAGTGCTAGAGATGCGGCCGACCCGGATCGTACCCAGTACTTC	CSARDAADPDRTQYF
NA	TRBV20-1	TRBJ2-5	15	NA	TGCAGTGCTGGGCAAGGGCAGGGGTACCAAGAGACCCAGTACTTC	CSAGQGQGYQETQYF
NA	TRBV5-1	TRBJ1-4	17	NA	TGCGCCAGCAGCTTCAAGGGGACGACGGGAGCTAATGAAAAACTGTTTTTT	CASSFKGTTGANEKLFF
NA	TRBV29-1	TRBJ2-7	14	NA	TGCAGCGTTACAGGGTCGAAGTTCTCCTACGAGCAGTACTTC	CSVTGSKFSYEQYF
NA	TRBV20-1	TRBJ2-6	15	NA	TGCAGTGCCCCCGGGTCCTCCTCTGGGGCCAACGTCCTGACTTTC	CSAPGSSSGANVLTF
TRBD2	TRBV20-1	TRBJ2-3	17	NA	TGCAGTGCCGGCACCCCACTACTAGCGGGGACCTCAGATACGCAGTATTTT	CSAGTPLLAGTSDTQYF
TRBD1	TRBV5-1	TRBJ2-5	16	NA	TGCGCCAGCAGCTTGGTTGGGACAGGGTTCCAAGAGACCCAGTACTTC	CASSLVGTGFQETQYF
TRBD2	TRBV6-6	TRBJ2-7	16	NA	TGTGCCAGCAGCCCCTGGAGCGGGGGCGTCTCCTACGAGCAGTACTTC	CASSPWSGGVSYEQYF
NA	TRBV14	TRBJ2-5	13	many	TGTGCCAGCAGCCAAGCACTAGAAGAGACCCAGTACTTC	CASSQALEETQYF
NA	TRBV7-2	TRBJ2-6	16	few	TGTGCCAGCAGCAGGGGCGGCGGGGCAGGGGCCAACGTCCTGACTTTC	CASSRGGGAGANVLTF
TRBD2	TRBV7-6	TRBJ2-5	16	few	TGTGCCAGCAGCTTAGGGCCGGGACTAGCCTTAGAGACCCAGTACTTC	CASSLGPGLALETQYF
TRBD1	TRBV6-5	TRBJ1-2	14	NA	TGTGCCAGCAGCGGGGGACAGAACATCTATGGCTACACCTTC	CASSGGQNIYGYTF
TRBD1	TRBV7-2	TRBJ1-1	15	once	TGTGCCAGCAGCTCGGGGACAGGGATAGTCACTGAAGCTTTCTTT	CASSSGTGIVTEAFF
NA	TRBV9	TRBJ1-6	14	NA	TGTGCCAGCAGCGCTTTGACAGATAATTCACCCCTCCACTTT	CASSALTDNSPLHF
NA	TRBV27	TRBJ2-7	15	few	TGTGCCAGCAGTCCAGGACAACGGGTCTCCTACGAGCAGTACTTC	CASSPGQRVSYEQYF
NA	TRBV6-1	TRBJ2-7	17	once	TGTGCCAGCAGTGGACAGGGAGGAGGAGGAAAAATCTACGAGCAGTACTTC	CASSGQGGGGKIYEQYF